A selection of T cell receptor beta chains follows, all from one sample in a study of post-analysis software for immune sequencing data. TCRdb re-analysed the PCR reads in MiXCR, keeping a single row per CDR3 protein. The data contain roughly 870,000 distinct CDR3 sequences, 53% of them singletons. Material for sequencing was blood. The receptor set was obtained from a girl under 18 with multiple sclerosis. The CDR3 runs from the conserved cysteine through the conserved F or W. D genes are given only for firm matches. Rows may omit the clone size; those that give it use once, few, many or a size class.

d_call | j_call | clone_size | v_call | cdr3_aa | cdr3_nt
- | TRBJ2-3 | - | TRBV29-1 | CSVDGSVRVPTDTQYF | TGCAGCGTTGATGGTAGCGTCAGGGTCCCCACAGATACGCAGTATTTT
- | TRBJ1-1 | few | TRBV25-1 | CASSAQGRSEAFF | TGTGCCAGCAGTGCCCAGGGGCGCTCTGAAGCTTTCTTT
- | TRBJ1-6 | - | TRBV7-9 | CASSHLQGRDSPLHF | TGTGCCAGCAGCCACTTACAGGGACGGGATTCACCCCTCCACTTT
- | TRBJ1-2 | - | TRBV6-5 | CASSYTGNYGYTF | TGTGCCAGCAGTTACACTGGTAACTATGGCTACACCTTC
TRBD1 | TRBJ2-4 | once | TRBV18 | CASSPRDRVMNIQYF | TGTGCCAGCTCACCGCGGGACAGGGTGATGAACATTCAGTACTTC
TRBD2 | TRBJ2-7 | - | TRBV27 | CASFRSSGRALGEQYF | TGTGCCAGCTTCCGTTCGTCCGGGAGGGCCTTGGGCGAGCAGTACTTC
TRBD1 | TRBJ2-7 | few | TRBV12-5 | CASGKGQDFYEQYF | TGTGCTAGTGGTAAAGGACAGGATTTCTACGAGCAGTACTTC
TRBD2 | TRBJ2-7 | few | TRBV27 | CASRKAGVAHTYEQYF | TGTGCCAGCAGGAAAGCGGGAGTGGCCCATACCTACGAGCAGTACTTC
- | TRBJ2-1 | - | TRBV21-1 | CASGEGRVDNEQFF | TGTGCCAGCGGCGAGGGGAGGGTCGACAATGAGCAGTTCTTC
- | TRBJ1-1 | - | TRBV10-2 | CASNRDLNTEAFF | TGCGCCAGCAATCGGGATTTGAACACTGAAGCTTTCTTT
- | TRBJ2-1 | few | TRBV29-1 | CSVDLLSYGEQFF | TGCAGCGTTGACCTACTCTCTTACGGTGAGCAGTTCTTC
- | TRBJ2-1 | few | TRBV29-1 | CSVEDPRTLLYDNEQFF | TGCAGCGTTGAAGATCCCCGGACTCTTCTGTATGACAATGAGCAGTTCTTC
TRBD1 | TRBJ2-6 | - | TRBV7-9 | CASSPWGQGGSGANVLTF | TGTGCCAGCAGCCCCTGGGGACAGGGGGGCTCTGGGGCCAACGTCCTGACTTTC
- | TRBJ2-5 | - | TRBV20-1 | CSAIWRETQYF | TGCAGTGCCATCTGGCGGGAGACCCAGTACTTC
TRBD1 | TRBJ1-2 | few | TRBV29-1 | CSVHGQGRGYTF | TGCAGCGTTCACGGACAGGGGAGGGGCTACACCTTC
- | TRBJ1-2 | - | TRBV30 | CAWEEEPSSNYGYTF | TGTGCCTGGGAGGAGGAGCCCAGCTCTAACTATGGCTACACCTTC
- | TRBJ2-7 | few | TRBV5-6 | CASSGDTGAYEQYF | TGTGCCAGCAGCGGCGATACAGGAGCCTACGAGCAGTACTTC
- | TRBJ1-3 | - | TRBV10-3 | CAISERIRGSSGNTIYF | TGTGCCATCAGTGAGCGCATTCGGGGGAGCTCTGGAAACACCATATATTTT
- | TRBJ1-2 | - | TRBV20-1 | CSARKGCHGYTF | TGCAGTGCTAGAAAAGGGTGCCATGGCTACACCTTC
TRBD2 | TRBJ2-1 | few | TRBV20-1 | CSARDRSGGYNEQFF | TGCAGTGCTAGAGATAGGAGCGGGGGCTACAATGAGCAGTTCTTC